This TCR beta chain was obtained from a study of T cells in Graves' hyperthyroidism and ophthalmopathy. Study-level points and caveats: A 13 V-J model separated ophthalmopathy from stable hyperthyroidism.

Graves' hyperthyroidism is called stable when ophthalmopathy does not progress within 18 months. With a duration under 2 months, the hyperthyroidism was newly diagnosed in patients aged 18 to 65. Diagnoses used clinical symptoms, serum thyroxine and TRAb, thyroid ultrasound and orbital computed tomography. Trimming removed 0 bases from V and 6 bases from J, with 18 bases in between. The germline CDR1 and CDR2 sequences are SGDLS and YYNGEE. This CDR3 region has 16 residues. What was amplified from RNA transcripts were TCR beta CDR3 regions. First-round RT-PCR targeting the TCR CDR3 was performed with the HTBI primer set. TCRdb itself ran the multiplex PCR reads through MiXCR, one entry per CDR3 protein. The repertoire consists of 560,000 or so distinct CDR3 sequences, with approximately 44% occurring once and the leading ten covering just under 8.5%. A remark on this clonotype: Its antigen is not known.

The V call is TRBV9, the J call TRBJ1-2; TRBD1 might be the D (6 bases). Sequenced sample: peripheral blood or thyroid tissue (not recorded which). This sequence originates from a woman aged 18-35 years with Graves' hyperthyroidism. Here the CDR3 reads CASSVGPNQGIDGYTF. The DNA for the CDR3 is TGTGCCAGCAGCGTAGGACCCAATCAGGGGATCGATGGCTACACCTTC.